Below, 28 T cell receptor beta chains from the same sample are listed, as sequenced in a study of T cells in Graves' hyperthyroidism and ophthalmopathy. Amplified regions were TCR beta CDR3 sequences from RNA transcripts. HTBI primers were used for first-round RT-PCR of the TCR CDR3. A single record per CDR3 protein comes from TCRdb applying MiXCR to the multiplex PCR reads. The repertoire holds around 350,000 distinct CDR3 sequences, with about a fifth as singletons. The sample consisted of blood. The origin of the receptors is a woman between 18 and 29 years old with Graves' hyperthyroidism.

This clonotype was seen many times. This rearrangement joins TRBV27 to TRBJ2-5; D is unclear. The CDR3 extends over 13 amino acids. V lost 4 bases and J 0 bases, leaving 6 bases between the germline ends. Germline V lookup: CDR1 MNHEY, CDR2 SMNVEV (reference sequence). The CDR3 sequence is CASSSANQETQYF. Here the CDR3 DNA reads TGTGCCAGCAGTTCCGCAAACCAAGAGACCCAGTACTTC.

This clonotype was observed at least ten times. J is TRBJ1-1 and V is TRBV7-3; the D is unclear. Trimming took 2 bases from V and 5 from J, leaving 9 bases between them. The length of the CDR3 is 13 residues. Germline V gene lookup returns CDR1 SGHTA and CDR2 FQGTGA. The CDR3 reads CASSLLSGTEAFF. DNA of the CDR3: TGTGCCAGCAGCTTACTGTCGGGGACTGAAGCTTTCTTT.

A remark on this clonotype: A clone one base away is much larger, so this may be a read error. The CDR3 nucleotides read TGCAGCGTCACAGGTACAGTCAGCTATGGCTACACCTTC. It encodes CSVTGTVSYGYTF. V usage is TRBV29-1 and J usage is TRBJ1-2; tentatively, D is TRBD1 (5 bases). Germline V gene sequence: CDR1 SQVTM, CDR2 ANQGSEA. Trimming took off 6 bases at V and 4 bases at J, with 15 bases between the two ends. The CDR3 covers 13 residues. Together with reference TRBV29-1 and TRBJ1-2, the CDR3 gives the full variable domain: SAVISQKPSRDICQRGTSLTIQCQVDSQVTMMFWYRQQPGQSLTLIATANQGSEATYESGFVIDKFPISRPNLTFSTLTVSNMSPEDSSIYLCSVTGTVSYGYTFGSGTRLTVV.

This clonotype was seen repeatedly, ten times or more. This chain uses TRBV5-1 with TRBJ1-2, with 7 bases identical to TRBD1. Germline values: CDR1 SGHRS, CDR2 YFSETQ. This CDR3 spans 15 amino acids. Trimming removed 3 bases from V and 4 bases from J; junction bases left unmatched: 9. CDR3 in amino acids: CASSSTGQPPYGYTF. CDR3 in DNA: TGCGCCAGCAGCTCCACGGGACAGCCACCCTATGGCTACACCTTC. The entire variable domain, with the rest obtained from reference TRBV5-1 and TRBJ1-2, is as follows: KAGVTQTPRYLIKTRGQQVTLSCSPISGHRSVSWYQQTPGQGLQFLFEYFSETQRNKGNFPGRFSGRQFSNSRSEMNVSTLELGDSALYLCASSSTGQPPYGYTFGSGTRLTVV.

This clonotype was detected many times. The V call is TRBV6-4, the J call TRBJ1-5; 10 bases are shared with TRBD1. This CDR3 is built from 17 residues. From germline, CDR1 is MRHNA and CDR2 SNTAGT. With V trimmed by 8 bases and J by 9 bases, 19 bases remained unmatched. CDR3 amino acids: CASGVGGGQGLSGPQHF. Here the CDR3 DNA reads TGTGCCAGCGGAGTTGGTGGGGGACAGGGGCTATCTGGGCCCCAGCATTTT.

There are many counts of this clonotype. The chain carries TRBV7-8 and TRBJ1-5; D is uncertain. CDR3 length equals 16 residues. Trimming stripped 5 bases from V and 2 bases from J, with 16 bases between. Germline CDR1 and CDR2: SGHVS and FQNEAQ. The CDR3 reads CASSQRGAVGNQPQHF. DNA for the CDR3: TGTGCCAGCAGCCAACGTGGCGCGGTGGGCAATCAGCCCCAGCATTTT. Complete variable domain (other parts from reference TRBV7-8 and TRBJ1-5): GAGVSQSPRYKVAKRGQDVALRCDPISGHVSLFWYQQALGQGPEFLTYFQNEAQLDKSGLPSDRFFAERPEGSVSTLKIQRTQQEDSAVYLCASSQRGAVGNQPQHFGDGTRLSIL.

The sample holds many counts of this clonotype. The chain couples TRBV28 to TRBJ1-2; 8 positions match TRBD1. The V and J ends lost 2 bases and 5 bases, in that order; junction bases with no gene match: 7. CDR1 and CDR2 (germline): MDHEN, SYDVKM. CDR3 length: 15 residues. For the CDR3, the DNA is TGTGCCAGCAGTTTAGGACAGGGAAGGGATTATGGCTACACCTTC. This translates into CASSLGQGRDYGYTF.

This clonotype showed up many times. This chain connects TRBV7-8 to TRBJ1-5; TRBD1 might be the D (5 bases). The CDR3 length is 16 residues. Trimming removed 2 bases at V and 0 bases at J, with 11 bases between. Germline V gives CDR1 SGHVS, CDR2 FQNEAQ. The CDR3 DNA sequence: TGTGCCAGCAGCTTATCCGGGGCGGATAGCAATCAGCCCCAGCATTTT. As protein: CASSLSGADSNQPQHF.

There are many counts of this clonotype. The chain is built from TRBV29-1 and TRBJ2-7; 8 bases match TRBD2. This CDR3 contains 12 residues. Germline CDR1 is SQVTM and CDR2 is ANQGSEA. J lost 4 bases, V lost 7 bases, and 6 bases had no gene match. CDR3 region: CSARGASYEQYF. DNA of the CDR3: TGCAGCGCGCGGGGGGCATCTTACGAGCAGTACTTC.

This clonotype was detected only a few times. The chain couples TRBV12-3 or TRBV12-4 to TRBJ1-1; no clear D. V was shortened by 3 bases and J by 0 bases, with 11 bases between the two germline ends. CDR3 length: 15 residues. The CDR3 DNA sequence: TGTGCCAGCAGTTTTTCTCGGCCCATGAACACTGAAGCTTTCTTT. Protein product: CASSFSRPMNTEAFF.

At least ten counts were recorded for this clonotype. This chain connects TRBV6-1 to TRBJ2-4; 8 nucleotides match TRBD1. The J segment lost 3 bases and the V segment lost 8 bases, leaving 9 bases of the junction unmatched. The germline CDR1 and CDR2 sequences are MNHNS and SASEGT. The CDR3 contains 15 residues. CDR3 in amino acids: CASQQVGQVKNIQYF. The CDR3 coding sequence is TGTGCCAGCCAGCAGGTGGGACAGGTCAAAAACATTCAGTACTTC.

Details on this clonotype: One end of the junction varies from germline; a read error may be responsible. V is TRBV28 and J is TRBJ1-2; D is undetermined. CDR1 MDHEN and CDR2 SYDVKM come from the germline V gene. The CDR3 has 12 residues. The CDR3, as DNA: TGTGCCAGCAGCGCACCTAACTATGGTTACACCTTC. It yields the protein CASSAPNYGYTF.

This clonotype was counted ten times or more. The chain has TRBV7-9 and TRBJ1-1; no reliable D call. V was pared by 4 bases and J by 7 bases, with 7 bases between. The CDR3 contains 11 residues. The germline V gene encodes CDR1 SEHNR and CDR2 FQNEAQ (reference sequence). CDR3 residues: CASSSLLEAFF. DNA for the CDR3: TGTGCCAGCAGCTCCTTGCTTGAAGCTTTCTTT.

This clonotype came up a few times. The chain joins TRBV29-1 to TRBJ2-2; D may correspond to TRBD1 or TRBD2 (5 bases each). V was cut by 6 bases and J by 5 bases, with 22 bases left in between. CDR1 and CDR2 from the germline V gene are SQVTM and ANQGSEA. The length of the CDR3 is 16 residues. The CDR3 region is CSVLGAVESGTGELFF. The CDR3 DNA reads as TGCAGCGTCCTCGGGGCAGTGGAATCGGGTACCGGGGAGCTGTTTTTT.

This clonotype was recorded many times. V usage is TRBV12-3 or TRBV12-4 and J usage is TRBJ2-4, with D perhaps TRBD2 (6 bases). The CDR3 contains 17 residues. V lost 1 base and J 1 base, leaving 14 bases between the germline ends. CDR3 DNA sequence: TGTGCCAGCAGTTTAGGTGCGCGGGGAATCGCCAAAAACATTCAGTACTTC. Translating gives CASSLGARGIAKNIQYF.

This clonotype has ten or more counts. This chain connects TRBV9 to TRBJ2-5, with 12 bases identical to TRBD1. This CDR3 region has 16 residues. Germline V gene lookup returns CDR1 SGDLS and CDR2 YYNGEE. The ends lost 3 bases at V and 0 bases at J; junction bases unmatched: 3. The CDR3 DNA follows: TGTGCCAGCAGCGCGCGGGACAGGGGGCACCAAGAGACCCAGTACTTC. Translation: CASSARDRGHQETQYF.

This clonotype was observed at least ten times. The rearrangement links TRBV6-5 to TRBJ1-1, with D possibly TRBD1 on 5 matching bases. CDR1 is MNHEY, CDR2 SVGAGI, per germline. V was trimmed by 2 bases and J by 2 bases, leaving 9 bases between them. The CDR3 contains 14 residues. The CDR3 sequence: CASSYTDSNTEAFF. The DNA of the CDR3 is TGTGCCAGCAGTTACACAGACAGCAACACTGAAGCTTTCTTT.

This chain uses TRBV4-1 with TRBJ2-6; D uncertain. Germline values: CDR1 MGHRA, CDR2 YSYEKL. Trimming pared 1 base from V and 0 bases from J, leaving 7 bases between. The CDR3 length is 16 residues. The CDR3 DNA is TGCGCCAGCAGCCAAGCTGCGGCCTCTGGGGCCAACGTCCTGACTTTC. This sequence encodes CASSQAAASGANVLTF.

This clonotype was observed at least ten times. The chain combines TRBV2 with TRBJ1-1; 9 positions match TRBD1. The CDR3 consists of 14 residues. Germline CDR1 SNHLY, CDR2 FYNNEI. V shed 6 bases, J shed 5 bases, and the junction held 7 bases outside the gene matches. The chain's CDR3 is CASRVTGGSTEAFF. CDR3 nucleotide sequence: TGTGCCAGCAGGGTGACAGGGGGGAGTACTGAAGCTTTCTTT.

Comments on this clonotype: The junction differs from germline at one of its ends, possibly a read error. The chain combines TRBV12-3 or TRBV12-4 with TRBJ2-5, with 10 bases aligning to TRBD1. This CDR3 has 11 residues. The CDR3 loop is CASSPGQGTNF. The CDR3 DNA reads TGTGCCAGCAGCCCGGGACAGGGGACAAACTTC.

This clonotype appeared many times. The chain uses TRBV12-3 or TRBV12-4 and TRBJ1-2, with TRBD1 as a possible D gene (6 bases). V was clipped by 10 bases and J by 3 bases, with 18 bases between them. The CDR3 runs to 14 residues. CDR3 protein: CANPDRGQDYGYTF. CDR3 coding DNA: TGTGCCAACCCAGACCGGGGGCAGGACTATGGCTACACCTTC.

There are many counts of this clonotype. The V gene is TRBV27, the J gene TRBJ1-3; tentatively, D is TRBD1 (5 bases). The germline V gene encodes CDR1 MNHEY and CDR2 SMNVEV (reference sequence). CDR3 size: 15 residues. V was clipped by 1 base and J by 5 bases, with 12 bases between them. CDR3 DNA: TGTGCCAGCAGTTTATACCCAGGGCCTCGAAACACCATATATTTT. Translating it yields CASSLYPGPRNTIYF.

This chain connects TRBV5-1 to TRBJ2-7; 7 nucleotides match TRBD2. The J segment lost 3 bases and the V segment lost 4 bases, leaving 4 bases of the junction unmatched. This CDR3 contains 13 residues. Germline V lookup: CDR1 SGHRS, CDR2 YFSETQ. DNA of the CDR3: TGCGCCAGCAGCCGGGACTACTACTACGAGCAGTACTTC. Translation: CASSRDYYYEQYF.

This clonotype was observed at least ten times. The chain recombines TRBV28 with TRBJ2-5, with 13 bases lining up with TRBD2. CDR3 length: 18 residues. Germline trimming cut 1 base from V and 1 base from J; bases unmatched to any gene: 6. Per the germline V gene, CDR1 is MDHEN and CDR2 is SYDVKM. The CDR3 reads CASSLSLAGGPGQETQYF. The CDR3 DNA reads TGTGCCAGCAGTTTATCACTAGCGGGGGGGCCTGGCCAAGAGACCCAGTACTTC.

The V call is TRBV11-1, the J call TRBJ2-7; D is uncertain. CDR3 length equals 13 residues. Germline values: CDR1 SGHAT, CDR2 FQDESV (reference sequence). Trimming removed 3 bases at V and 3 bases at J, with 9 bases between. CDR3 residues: CASSFRSDYEQYF. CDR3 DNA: TGTGCCAGCAGCTTTCGGAGCGACTACGAGCAGTACTTC.

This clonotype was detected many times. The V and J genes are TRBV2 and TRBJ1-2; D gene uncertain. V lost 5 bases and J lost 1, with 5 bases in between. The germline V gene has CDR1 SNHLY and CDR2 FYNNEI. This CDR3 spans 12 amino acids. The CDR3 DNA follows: TGTGCCAGCAGTCTAATTAACTATGGCTACACCTTC. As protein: CASSLINYGYTF.

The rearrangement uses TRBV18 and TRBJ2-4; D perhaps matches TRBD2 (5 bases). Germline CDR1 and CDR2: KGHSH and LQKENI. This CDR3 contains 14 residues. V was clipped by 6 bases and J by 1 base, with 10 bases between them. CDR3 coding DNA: TGTGCCAGCTCCCCAAGGAGGGCCAAAAACATTCAGTACTTC. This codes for CASSPRRAKNIQYF.

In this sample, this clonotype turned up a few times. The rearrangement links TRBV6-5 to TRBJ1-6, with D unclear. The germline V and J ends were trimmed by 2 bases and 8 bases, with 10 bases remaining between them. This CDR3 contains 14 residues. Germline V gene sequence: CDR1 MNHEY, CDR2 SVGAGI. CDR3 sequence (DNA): TGTGCCAGCAGTTACCTACAGCTGGATTCACCCCTCCACTTT. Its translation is CASSYLQLDSPLHF.